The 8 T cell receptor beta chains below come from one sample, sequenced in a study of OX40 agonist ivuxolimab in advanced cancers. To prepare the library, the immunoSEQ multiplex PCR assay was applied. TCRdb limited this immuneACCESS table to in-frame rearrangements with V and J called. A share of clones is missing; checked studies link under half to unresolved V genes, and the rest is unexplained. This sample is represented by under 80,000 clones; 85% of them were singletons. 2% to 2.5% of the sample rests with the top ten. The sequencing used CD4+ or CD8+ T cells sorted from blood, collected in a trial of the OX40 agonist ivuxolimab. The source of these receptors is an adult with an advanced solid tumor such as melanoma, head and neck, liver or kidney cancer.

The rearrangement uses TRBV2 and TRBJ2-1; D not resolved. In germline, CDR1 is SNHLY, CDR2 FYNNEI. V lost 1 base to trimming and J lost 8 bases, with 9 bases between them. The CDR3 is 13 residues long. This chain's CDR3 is CASSEGPQYEQFF. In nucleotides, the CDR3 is TGTGCCAGCAGTGAAGGCCCTCAGTATGAGCAGTTCTTC.

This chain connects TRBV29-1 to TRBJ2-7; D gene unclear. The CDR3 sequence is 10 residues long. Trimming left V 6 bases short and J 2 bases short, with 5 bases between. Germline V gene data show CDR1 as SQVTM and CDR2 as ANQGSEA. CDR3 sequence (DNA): TGCAGCGTGGGAACCTACGAGCAGTACTTC. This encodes CSVGTYEQYF.

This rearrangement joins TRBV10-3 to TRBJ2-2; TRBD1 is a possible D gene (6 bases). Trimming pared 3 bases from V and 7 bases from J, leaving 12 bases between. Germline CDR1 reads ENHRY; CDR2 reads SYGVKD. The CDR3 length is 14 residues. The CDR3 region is CAISDGLGGGELFF. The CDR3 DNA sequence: TGTGCCATCAGTGATGGGCTAGGGGGCGGGGAGCTGTTTTTT.

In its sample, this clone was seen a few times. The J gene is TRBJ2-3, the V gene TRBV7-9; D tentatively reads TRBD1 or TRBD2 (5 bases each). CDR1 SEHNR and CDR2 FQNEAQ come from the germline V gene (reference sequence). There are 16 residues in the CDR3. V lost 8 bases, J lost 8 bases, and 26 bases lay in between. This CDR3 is CASAVSGTLLSGTQYF. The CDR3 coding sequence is TGTGCCAGCGCCGTGTCGGGGACCCTACTCAGTGGTACGCAGTATTTT. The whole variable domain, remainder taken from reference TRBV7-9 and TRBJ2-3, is DTGVSQNPRHKITKRGQNVTFRCDPISEHNRLYWYRQTLGQGPEFLTYFQNEAQLEKSRLLSDRFSAERPKGSFSTLEIQRTEQGDSAMYLCASAVSGTLLSGTQYFGPGTRLTVL.

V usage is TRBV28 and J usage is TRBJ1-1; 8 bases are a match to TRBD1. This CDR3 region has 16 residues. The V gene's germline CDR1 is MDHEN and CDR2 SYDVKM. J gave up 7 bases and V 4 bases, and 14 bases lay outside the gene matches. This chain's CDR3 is CASSSSAKQGVGEAFF. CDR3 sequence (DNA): TGTGCCAGCAGTTCGAGCGCCAAACAGGGGGTCGGTGAAGCTTTCTTT.

CDR3 in amino acids: CASRGGTFPYEQYF. CDR3 sequence (DNA): TGTGCCAGTCGTGGGGGGACATTCCCCTACGAGCAGTACTTC. The chain joins TRBV19 to TRBJ2-7, with D perhaps given as TRBD1 or TRBD2 (6 bases each). Germline-derived CDR1 and CDR2 are LNHDA and SQIVND (reference sequence). The V end lost 8 bases, the J end lost 2 bases, and 16 bases lay between the germline ends. The CDR3 runs 14 residues.

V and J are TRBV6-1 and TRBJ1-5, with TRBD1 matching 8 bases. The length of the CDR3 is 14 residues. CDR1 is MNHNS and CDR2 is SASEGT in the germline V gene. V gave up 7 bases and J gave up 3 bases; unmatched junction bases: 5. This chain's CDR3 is CASTPGQANQPQHF. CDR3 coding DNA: TGTGCCAGCACTCCGGGACAGGCCAATCAGCCCCAGCATTTT.

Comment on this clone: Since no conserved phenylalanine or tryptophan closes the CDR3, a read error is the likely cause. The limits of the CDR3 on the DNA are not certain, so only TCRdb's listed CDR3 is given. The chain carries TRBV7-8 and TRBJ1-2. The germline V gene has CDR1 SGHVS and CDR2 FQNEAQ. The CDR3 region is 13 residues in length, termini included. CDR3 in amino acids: CASSLGGNGPPSS.